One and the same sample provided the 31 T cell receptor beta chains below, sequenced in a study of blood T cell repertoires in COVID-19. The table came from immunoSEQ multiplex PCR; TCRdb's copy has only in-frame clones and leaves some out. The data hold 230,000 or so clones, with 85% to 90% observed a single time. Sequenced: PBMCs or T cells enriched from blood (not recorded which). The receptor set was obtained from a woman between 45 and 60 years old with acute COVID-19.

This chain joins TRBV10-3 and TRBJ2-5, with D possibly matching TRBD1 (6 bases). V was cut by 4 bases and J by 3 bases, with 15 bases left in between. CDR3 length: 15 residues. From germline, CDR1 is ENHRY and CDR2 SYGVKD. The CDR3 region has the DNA TGTGCCATCAGTGGACAGGCGGCGGGTGAAGAGACCCAGTACTTC. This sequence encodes CAISGQAAGEETQYF.

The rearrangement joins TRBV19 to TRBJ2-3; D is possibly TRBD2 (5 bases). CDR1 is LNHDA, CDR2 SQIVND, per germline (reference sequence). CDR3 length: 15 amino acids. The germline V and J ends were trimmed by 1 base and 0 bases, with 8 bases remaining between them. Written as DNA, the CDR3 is TGTGCCAGTAGTATAGTATGGAGGAGCACAGATACGCAGTATTTT. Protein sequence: CASSIVWRSTDTQYF.

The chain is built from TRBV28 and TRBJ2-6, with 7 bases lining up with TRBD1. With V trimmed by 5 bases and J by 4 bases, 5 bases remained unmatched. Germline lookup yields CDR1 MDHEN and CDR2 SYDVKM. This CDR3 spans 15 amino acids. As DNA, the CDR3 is TGTGCCAGCAGTGGGACAGTTCCAGGGGCCAACGTCCTGACTTTC. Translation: CASSGTVPGANVLTF.

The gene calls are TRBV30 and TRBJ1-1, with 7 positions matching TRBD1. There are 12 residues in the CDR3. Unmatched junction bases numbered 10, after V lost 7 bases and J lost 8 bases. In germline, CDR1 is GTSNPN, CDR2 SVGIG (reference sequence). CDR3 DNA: TGTGCCTCCTTAGACAGGGCCGAGGAAGCTTTCTTT. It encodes CASLDRAEEAFF. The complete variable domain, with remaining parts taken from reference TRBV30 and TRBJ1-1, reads SQTIHQWPATLVQPVGSPLSLECTVEGTSNPNLYWYRQAAGRGLQLLFYSVGIGQISSEVPQNLSASRPQDRQFILSSKKLLLSDSGFYLCASLDRAEEAFFGQGTRLTVV.

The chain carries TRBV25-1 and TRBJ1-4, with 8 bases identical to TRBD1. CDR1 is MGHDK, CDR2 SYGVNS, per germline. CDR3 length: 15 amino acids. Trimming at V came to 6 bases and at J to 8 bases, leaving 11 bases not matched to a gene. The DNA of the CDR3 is TGTGCCAGCAGCGCCTCCGGACAGGGCCGGGAAAAACTGTTTTTT. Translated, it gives CASSASGQGREKLFF. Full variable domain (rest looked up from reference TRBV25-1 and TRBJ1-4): EADIYQTPRYLVIGTGKKITLECSQTMGHDKMYWYQQDPGMELHLIHYSYGVNSTEKGDLSSESTVSRIRTEHFPLTLESARPSHTSQYLCASSASGQGREKLFFGSGTQLSVL.

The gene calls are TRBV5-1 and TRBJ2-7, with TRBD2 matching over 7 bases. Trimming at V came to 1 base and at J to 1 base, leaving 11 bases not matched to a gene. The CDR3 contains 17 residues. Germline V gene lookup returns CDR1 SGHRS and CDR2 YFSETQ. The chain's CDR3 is CASSLPPGAGESYEQYF. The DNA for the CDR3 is TGCGCCAGCAGCTTGCCCCCTGGGGCGGGAGAGTCCTACGAGCAGTACTTC.

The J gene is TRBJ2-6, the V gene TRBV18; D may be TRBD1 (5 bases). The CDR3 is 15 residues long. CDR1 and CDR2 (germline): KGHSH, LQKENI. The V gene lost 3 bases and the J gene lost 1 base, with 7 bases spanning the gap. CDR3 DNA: TGTGCCAGCTCACCTCCAGGGTCTGGGGCCAACGTCCTGACTTTC. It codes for CASSPPGSGANVLTF. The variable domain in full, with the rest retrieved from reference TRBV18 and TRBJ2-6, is NAGVMQNPRHLVRRRGQEARLRCSPMKGHSHVYWYRQLPEEGLKFMVYLQKENIIDESGMPKERFSAEFPKEGPSILRIQQVVRGDSAAYFCASSPPGSGANVLTFGAGSRLTVL.

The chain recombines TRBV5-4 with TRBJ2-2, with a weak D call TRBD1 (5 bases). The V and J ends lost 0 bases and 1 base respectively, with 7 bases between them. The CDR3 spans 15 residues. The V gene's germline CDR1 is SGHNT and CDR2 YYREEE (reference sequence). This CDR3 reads CASSLEQENTGELFF. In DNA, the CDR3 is TGTGCCAGCAGCTTGGAACAGGAGAACACCGGGGAGCTGTTTTTT.

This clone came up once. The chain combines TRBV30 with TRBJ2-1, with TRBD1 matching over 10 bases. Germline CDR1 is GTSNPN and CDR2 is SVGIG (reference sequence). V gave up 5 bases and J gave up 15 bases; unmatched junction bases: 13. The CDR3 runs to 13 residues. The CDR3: CAWGGQGLFVVFF. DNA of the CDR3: TGTGCCTGGGGGGGACAGGGGCTTTTTGTGGTGTTCTTC.

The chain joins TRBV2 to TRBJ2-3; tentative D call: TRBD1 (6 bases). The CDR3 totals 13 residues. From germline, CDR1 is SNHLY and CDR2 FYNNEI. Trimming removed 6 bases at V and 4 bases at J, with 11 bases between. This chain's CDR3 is CASRAGVADTQYF. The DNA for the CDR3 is TGTGCCAGCAGGGCAGGGGTGGCAGATACGCAGTATTTT.

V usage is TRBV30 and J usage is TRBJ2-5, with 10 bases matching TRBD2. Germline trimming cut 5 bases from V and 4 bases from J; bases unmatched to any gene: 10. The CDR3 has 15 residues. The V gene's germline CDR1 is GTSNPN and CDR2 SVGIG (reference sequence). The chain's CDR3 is CAWGESGRARETQYF. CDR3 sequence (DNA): TGTGCCTGGGGTGAGAGCGGGAGGGCCCGAGAGACCCAGTACTTC. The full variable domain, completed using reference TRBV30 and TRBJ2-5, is SQTIHQWPATLVQPVGSPLSLECTVEGTSNPNLYWYRQAAGRGLQLLFYSVGIGQISSEVPQNLSASRPQDRQFILSSKKLLLSDSGFYLCAWGESGRARETQYFGPGTRLLVL.

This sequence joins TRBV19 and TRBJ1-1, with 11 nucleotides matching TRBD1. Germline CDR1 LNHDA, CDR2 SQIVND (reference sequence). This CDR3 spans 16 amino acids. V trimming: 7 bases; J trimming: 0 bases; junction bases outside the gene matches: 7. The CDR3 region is CASTWTGGGVNTEAFF. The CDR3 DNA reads TGTGCCAGTACCTGGACAGGGGGCGGAGTGAACACTGAAGCTTTCTTT.

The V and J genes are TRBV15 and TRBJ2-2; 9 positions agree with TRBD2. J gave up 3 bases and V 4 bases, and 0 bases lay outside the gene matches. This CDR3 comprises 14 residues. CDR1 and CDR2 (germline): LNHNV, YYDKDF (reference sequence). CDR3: CATSTSGDTGELFF. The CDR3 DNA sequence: TGTGCCACCAGCACTAGCGGGGACACCGGGGAGCTGTTTTTT.

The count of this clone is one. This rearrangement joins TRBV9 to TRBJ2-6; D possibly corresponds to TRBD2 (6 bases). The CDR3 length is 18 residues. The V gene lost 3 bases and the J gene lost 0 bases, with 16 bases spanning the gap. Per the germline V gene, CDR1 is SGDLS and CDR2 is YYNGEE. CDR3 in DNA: TGTGCCAGCAGCGGTACGGCTGGGGGGAGCTCTGGGGCCAACGTCCTGACTTTC. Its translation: CASSGTAGGSSGANVLTF. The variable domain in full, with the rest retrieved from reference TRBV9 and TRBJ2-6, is DSGVTQTPKHLITATGQRVTLRCSPRSGDLSVYWYQQSLDQGLQFLIQYYNGEERAKGNILERFSAQQFPDLHSELNLSSLELGDSALYFCASSGTAGGSSGANVLTFGAGSRLTVL.

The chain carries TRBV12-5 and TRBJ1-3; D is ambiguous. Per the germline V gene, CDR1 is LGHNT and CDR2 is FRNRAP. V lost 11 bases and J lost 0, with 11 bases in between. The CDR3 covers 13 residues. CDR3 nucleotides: TGTGCTCAAACTGTAAACTCTGGAAACACCATATATTTT. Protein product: CAQTVNSGNTIYF. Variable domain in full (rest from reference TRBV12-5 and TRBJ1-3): DARVTQTPRHKVTEMGQEVTMRCQPILGHNTVFWYRQTMMQGLELLAYFRNRAPLDDSGMPKDRFSAEMPDATLATLKIQPSEPRDSAVYFCAQTVNSGNTIYFGEGSWLTVV.

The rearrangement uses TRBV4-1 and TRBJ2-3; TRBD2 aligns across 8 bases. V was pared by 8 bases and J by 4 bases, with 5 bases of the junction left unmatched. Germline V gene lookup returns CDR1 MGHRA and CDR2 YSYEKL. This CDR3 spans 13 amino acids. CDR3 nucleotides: TGCGCCAGCCGAGCGGGAGTTTCAGATACGCAGTATTTT. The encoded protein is CASRAGVSDTQYF.

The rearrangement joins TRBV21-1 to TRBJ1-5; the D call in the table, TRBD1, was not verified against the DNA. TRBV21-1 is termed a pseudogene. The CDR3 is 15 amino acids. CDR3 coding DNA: TGTGCCAGCAGCAAAGTCCAGGGTAGTGGTCAGCCCCAGCATTTT. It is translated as CASSKVQGSGQPQHF.

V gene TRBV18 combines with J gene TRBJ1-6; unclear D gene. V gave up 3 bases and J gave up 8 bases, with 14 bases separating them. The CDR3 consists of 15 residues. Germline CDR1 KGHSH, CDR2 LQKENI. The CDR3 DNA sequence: TGTGCCAGCTCACCCGGTACCGGTATGGATTCACCCCTCCACTTT. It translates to CASSPGTGMDSPLHF.

CDR3 sequence reads: CSVVWATSNQPQHF. The CDR3 region has the DNA TGCAGCGTTGTATGGGCGACCAGCAATCAGCCCCAGCATTTT. The chain couples TRBV29-1 to TRBJ1-5; D gene ambiguous. The CDR3 extends over 14 amino acids. Germline V gene sequence: CDR1 SQVTM, CDR2 ANQGSEA. V lost 4 bases and J lost 1, with 11 bases in between. The entire variable domain, with the rest obtained from reference TRBV29-1 and TRBJ1-5, is as follows: SAVISQKPSRDICQRGTSLTIQCQVDSQVTMMFWYRQQPGQSLTLIATANQGSEATYESGFVIDKFPISRPNLTFSTLTVSNMSPEDSSIYLCSVVWATSNQPQHFGDGTRLSIL.

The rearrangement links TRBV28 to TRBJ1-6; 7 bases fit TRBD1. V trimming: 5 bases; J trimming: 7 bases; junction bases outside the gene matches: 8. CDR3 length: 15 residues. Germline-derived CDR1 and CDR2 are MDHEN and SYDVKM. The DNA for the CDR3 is TGTGCCAGCAGTGACTCCAGGGGGAACAATTCACCCCTCCACTTT. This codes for CASSDSRGNNSPLHF.

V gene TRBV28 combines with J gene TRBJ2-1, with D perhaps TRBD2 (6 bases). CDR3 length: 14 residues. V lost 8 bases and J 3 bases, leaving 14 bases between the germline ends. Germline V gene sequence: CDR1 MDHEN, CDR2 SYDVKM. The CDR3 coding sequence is TGTGCCAGCCGTGGCGGGATTAGCTACAATGAGCAGTTCTTC. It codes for CASRGGISYNEQFF.

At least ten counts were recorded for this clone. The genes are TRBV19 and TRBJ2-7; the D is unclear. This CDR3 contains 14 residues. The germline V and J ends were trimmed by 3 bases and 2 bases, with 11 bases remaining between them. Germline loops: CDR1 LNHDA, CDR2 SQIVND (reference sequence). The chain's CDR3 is CASSIGQATYEQYF. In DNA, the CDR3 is TGTGCCAGTAGTATTGGTCAGGCGACCTACGAGCAGTACTTC.

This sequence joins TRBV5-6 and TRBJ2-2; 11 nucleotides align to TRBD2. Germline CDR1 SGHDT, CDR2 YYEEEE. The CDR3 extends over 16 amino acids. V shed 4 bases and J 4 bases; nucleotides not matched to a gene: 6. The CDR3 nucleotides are TGTGCCAGCAGCCCTCTAGCGGGAGGTCTCACCGGGGAGCTGTTTTTT. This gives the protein CASSPLAGGLTGELFF. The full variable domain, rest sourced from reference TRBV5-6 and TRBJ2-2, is DAGVTQSPTHLIKTRGQQVTLRCSPKSGHDTVSWYQQALGQGPQFIFQYYEEEERQRGNFPDRFSGHQFPNYSSELNVNALLLGDSALYLCASSPLAGGLTGELFFGEGSRLTVL.

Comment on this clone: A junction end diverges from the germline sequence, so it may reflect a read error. CDR3 bases: TGCGCCAGCAGCTTATGGAGTAGCGGGAGAGCCGGCGATAGTTGG. It is translated as CASSLWSSGRAGDSW. The rearrangement links TRBV5-1 to TRBJ2-7, with TRBD2 matching over 9 bases. The CDR3 runs to 15 residues. Looked up from germline, CDR1 is SGHRS and CDR2 is YFSETQ.

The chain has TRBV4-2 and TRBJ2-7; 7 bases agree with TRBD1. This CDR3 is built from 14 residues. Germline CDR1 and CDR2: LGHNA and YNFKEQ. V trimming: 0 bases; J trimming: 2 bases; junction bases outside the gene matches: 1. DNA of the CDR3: TGTGCCAGCAGCCAAGACAGGGGGACCTACGAGCAGTACTTC. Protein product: CASSQDRGTYEQYF.

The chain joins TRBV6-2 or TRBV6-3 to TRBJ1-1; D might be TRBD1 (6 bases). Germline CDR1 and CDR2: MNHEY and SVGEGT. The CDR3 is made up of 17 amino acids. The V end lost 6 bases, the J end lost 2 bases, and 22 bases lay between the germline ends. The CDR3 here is CASSPSPQQGGNTEAFF. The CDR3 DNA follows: TGTGCCAGCAGCCCATCCCCGCAACAGGGTGGAAACACTGAAGCTTTCTTT.

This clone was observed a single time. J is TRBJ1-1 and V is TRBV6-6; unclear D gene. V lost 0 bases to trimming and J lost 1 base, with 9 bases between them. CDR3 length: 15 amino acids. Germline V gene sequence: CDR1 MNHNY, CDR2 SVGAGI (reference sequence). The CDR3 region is CASSYSRQQNTEAFF. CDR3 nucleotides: TGTGCCAGCAGTTACTCGCGGCAGCAGAACACTGAAGCTTTCTTT.

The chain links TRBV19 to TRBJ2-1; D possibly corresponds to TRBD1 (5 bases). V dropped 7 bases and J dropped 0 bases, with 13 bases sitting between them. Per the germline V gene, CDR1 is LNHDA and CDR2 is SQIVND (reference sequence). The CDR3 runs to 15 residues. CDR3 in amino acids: CASTTDLSSYNEQFF. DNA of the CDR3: TGTGCCAGTACGACAGACCTGAGCTCCTACAATGAGCAGTTCTTC. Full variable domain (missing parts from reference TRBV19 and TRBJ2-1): DGGITQSPKYLFRKEGQNVTLSCEQNLNHDAMYWYRQDPGQGLRLIYYSQIVNDFQKGDIAEGYSVSREKKESFPLTVTSAQKNPTAFYLCASTTDLSSYNEQFFGPGTRLTVL.

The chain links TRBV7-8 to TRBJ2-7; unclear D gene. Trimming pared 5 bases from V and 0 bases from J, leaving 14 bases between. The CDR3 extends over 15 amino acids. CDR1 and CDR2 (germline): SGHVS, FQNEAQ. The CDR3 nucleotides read TGTGCCAGCAGCCATCAAGGAGCGCGCTCCTACGAGCAGTACTTC. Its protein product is CASSHQGARSYEQYF.

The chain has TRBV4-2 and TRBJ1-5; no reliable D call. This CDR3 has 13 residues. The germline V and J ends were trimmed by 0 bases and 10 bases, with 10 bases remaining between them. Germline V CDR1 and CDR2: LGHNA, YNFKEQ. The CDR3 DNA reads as TGTGCCAGCAGCCAAGACTTGGCCCGCCCCCAGCATTTT. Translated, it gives CASSQDLARPQHF.

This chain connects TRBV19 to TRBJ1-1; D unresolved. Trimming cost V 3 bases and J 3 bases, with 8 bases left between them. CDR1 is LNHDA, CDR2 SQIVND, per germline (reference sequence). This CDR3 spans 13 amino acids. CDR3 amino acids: CASSISEDTEAFF. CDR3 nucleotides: TGTGCCAGTAGTATTTCTGAGGACACTGAAGCTTTCTTT.